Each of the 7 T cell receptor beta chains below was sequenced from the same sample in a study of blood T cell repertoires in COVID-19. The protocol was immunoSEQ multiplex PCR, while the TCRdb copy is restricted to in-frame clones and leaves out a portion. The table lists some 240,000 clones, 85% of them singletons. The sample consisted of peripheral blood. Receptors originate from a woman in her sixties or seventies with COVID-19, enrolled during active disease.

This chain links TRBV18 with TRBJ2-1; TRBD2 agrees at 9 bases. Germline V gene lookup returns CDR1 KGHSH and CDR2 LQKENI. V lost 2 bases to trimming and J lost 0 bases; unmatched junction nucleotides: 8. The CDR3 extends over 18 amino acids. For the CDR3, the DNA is TGTGCCAGCTCACCAACTAGCGGGCCCGGCGGCTCCTACAATGAGCAGTTCTTC. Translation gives CASSPTSGPGGSYNEQFF. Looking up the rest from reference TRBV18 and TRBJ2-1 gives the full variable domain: NAGVMQNPRHLVRRRGQEARLRCSPMKGHSHVYWYRQLPEEGLKFMVYLQKENIIDESGMPKERFSAEFPKEGPSILRIQQVVRGDSAAYFCASSPTSGPGGSYNEQFFGPGTRLTVL.

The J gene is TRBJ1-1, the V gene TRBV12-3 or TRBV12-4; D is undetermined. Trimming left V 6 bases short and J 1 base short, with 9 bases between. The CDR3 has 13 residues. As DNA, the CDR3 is TGTGCCAGCAGACCCCGACAGAACACTGAAGCTTTCTTT. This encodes CASRPRQNTEAFF.

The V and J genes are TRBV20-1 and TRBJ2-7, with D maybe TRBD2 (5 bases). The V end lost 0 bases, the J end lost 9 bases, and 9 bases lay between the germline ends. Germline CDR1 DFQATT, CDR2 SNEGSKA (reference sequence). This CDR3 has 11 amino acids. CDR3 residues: CSARDGGRQYF. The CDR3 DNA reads TGCAGTGCTAGAGATGGAGGACGGCAGTACTTC.

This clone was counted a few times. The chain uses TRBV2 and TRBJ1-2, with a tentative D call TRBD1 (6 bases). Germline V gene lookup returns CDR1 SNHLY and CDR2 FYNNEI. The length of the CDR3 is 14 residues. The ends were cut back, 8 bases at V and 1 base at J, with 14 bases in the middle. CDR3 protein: CASSTDRNNYGYTF. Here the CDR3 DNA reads TGTGCCAGCTCCACAGACAGGAATAACTATGGCTACACCTTC.

CDR3 coding DNA: TGTGCCTGGAGGCTTCCGGGACAGGGTAATTCACCCCTCCACTTT. Its translation is CAWRLPGQGNSPLHF. The chain is built from TRBV30 and TRBJ1-6, with TRBD1 matching 9 bases. J lost 6 bases, V lost 3 bases, and 6 bases had no gene match. CDR1 and CDR2 (germline): GTSNPN, SVGIG (reference sequence). The CDR3 spans 15 residues.

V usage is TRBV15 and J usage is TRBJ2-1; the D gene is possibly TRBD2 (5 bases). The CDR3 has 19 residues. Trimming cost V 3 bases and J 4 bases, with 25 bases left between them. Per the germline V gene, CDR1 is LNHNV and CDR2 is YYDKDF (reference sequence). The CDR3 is CATSSYLQTLEPRYNEQFF. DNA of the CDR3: TGTGCCACCAGCAGTTACCTCCAAACACTAGAGCCTAGATACAATGAGCAGTTCTTC.

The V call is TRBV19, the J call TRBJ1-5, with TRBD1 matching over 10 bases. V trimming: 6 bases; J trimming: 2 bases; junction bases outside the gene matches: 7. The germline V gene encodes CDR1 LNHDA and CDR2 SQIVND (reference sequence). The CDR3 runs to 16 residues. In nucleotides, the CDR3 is TGTGCCAGTAGATCCCCCGGGACAGGGGGCAATCAGCCCCAGCATTTT. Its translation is CASRSPGTGGNQPQHF.